This TCR beta chain was sequenced during a study of beta chain features in type 1 diabetes. Study observations and caveats: Across patients, naive, central memory and Treg TCRB repertoires exhibited apparently greater similarity than was observed across healthy donors.

The table lists this clone with a few counts. The antigen is undetermined. CDR3 size: 15 residues. The ends lost 6 bases at V and 0 bases at J; junction bases unmatched: 8. From germline, CDR1 is SQVTM and CDR2 ANQGSEA. Of the isolated RNA, all was reverse transcribed, and so the sequenced material was expressed TCRB transcripts. Assay: immunoSEQ multiplex PCR; the TCRdb copy retains only in-frame clones and omits some. The top ten hold about 0.093% of the sample, which has about 620,000 clones, around a sixth seen once. Averaging around 110 mL, one heparinised blood draw came from each individual donor. Sorting based on CD45RO/CCR7/CD25/CD127/CD95/CD27 separated CD4+ naive, central memory, regulatory and stem cell-like memory cells.

Sequencing input: naive CD4+ T cells from blood. V gene TRBV29-1 combines with J gene TRBJ1-3; 7 bases align to TRBD1. The sequence was obtained from a young man in good health. The CDR3 DNA reads TGCAGCGTCGTGACAGGGCTTAGCTCTGGAAACACCATATATTTT. Protein: CSVVTGLSSGNTIYF.